Listed here is a single T cell receptor beta chain. Its antigen is not identified. The data were taken from a study of radiotherapy plus CTLA-4 blockade in lung cancer. Study-level points and caveats: Radiotherapy was combined with ipilimumab, and tumor-derived TCR clones then expanded in blood. Reportedly, early blood T cell clone dynamics best predicted response, with interferon-beta.

Some clones are missing from TCRdb's copy, which holds only in-frame ones; the method was immunoSEQ multiplex PCR. The sample consists of around 55,000 clones, roughly four fifths of them appearing once. Germline CDR1 is SGHDT and CDR2 is YYEEEE. This CDR3 has 18 amino acids. Trimming removed 0 bases from V and 5 bases from J; junction bases left unmatched: 11. The origin of this receptor is a human donor with non-small cell lung cancer whose response to radiotherapy plus ipilimumab could not be evaluated. The J gene is TRBJ2-5, the V gene TRBV5-6, with TRBD2 identical over 12 bases. The source was peripheral blood, collected from a patient treated with radiotherapy plus ipilimumab. The CDR3 is CASSLASLAGGRGETQYF. In nucleotides, the CDR3 is TGTGCCAGCAGCTTGGCGAGCCTAGCGGGAGGGCGGGGTGAGACCCAGTACTTC.